Shown below are 27 T cell receptor beta chains from a single sample sequenced in a study of OX40 agonist ivuxolimab in advanced cancers. TCRdb's table, derived via immunoSEQ multiplex PCR, lists solely in-frame clones and lacks some. Among some 70,000 clones listed, roughly 84% were seen once. The sequenced sample was CD4+ or CD8+ T cells sorted from blood, obtained in a trial of the OX40 agonist ivuxolimab. These TCRs come from an adult with an advanced solid tumor such as melanoma, head and neck, liver or kidney cancer.

This chain connects TRBV15 to TRBJ2-1, with 7 bases lining up with TRBD1. CDR3 length equals 16 residues. Looked up from germline, CDR1 is LNHNV and CDR2 is YYDKDF (reference sequence). J lost 8 bases, V lost 0 bases, and 10 bases had no gene match. CDR3 nucleotide sequence: TGTGCCACCAGCAGAGAAGGGGGCAGAGGGTCTTATGAGCAGTTCTTC. This encodes CATSREGGRGSYEQFF. Together with reference TRBV15 and TRBJ2-1, the CDR3 gives the full variable domain: DAMVIQNPRYQVTQFGKPVTLSCSQTLNHNVMYWYQQKSSQAPKLLFHYYDKDFNNEADTPDNFQSRRPNTSFCFLDIRSPGLGDTAMYLCATSREGGRGSYEQFFGPGTRLTVL.

V and J are TRBV2 and TRBJ1-2; a weak D match, TRBD1 (6 bases). The CDR3 spans 14 residues. The V gene lost 7 bases and the J gene lost 4 bases, with 16 bases spanning the gap. Germline CDR1 and CDR2: SNHLY and FYNNEI. The CDR3 DNA follows: TGTGCCAGCACGGCGCAGACAGGCCTCTATGGCTACACCTTC. Its translation: CASTAQTGLYGYTF.

The genes are TRBV7-2 and TRBJ1-4; no clear D. Trimming left V 2 bases short and J 10 bases short, with 8 bases between. The germline V gene encodes CDR1 SGHTA and CDR2 FQGNSA. The length of the CDR3 is 12 residues. CDR3 loop: CASSLPPAKLFF. The CDR3 bases are TGTGCCAGCAGCTTACCCCCCGCAAAACTGTTTTTT.

In this sample, this clone turned up once. The genes are TRBV20-1 and TRBJ2-1; D remains ambiguous. Germline CDR1 DFQATT, CDR2 SNEGSKA (reference sequence). The CDR3 has 11 residues. V was cut by 3 bases and J by 6 bases, with 6 bases left in between. The CDR3 protein is CSARGVNEQFF. The CDR3 DNA sequence: TGCAGTGCTAGGGGCGTCAATGAGCAGTTCTTC.

This rearrangement joins TRBV5-1 to TRBJ2-7, with D perhaps TRBD2 (5 bases). V was clipped by 5 bases and J by 5 bases, with 17 bases between them. The CDR3 is 14 residues long. Germline V gene sequence: CDR1 SGHRS, CDR2 YFSETQ. The DNA of the CDR3 is TGCGCCAGCAGTTCCGGACGGGCCGGGGACGAGCAGTACTTC. It encodes CASSSGRAGDEQYF.

The J gene is TRBJ1-4, the V gene TRBV19; D uncertain. Looked up from germline, CDR1 is LNHDA and CDR2 is SQIVND (reference sequence). Trimming removed 2 bases at V and 4 bases at J, with 5 bases between. This CDR3 spans 13 amino acids. This CDR3 reads CASSIKSNEKLFF. In DNA, the CDR3 is TGTGCCAGTAGTATAAAGAGTAATGAAAAACTGTTTTTT. Supplemented by reference TRBV19 and TRBJ1-4, the full variable domain reads DGGITQSPKYLFRKEGQNVTLSCEQNLNHDAMYWYRQDPGQGLRLIYYSQIVNDFQKGDIAEGYSVSREKKESFPLTVTSAQKNPTAFYLCASSIKSNEKLFFGSGTQLSVL.

This clone has a single count. The genes are TRBV19 and TRBJ2-7, with 12 bases identical to TRBD2. Germline V gene data show CDR1 as LNHDA and CDR2 as SQIVND (reference sequence). The CDR3 covers 15 residues. V lost 5 bases, J lost 3 bases, and 5 bases stayed unmatched. The CDR3 DNA follows: TGTGCCAGTAGTCTCTCTAGCGGGAGGGGCTACGAGCAGTACTTC. As protein: CASSLSSGRGYEQYF.

The genes are TRBV19 and TRBJ1-4; possible D gene TRBD1, 6 bases. This CDR3 spans 14 amino acids. Germline CDR1 LNHDA, CDR2 SQIVND (reference sequence). Trimming stripped 4 bases from V and 4 bases from J, with 10 bases between. In DNA, the CDR3 is TGTGCCAGTAGTACGGACAGAATTAATGAAAAACTGTTTTTT. It codes for CASSTDRINEKLFF.

This rearrangement joins TRBV5-4 to TRBJ2-3; D perhaps matches TRBD1 (6 bases). Trimming shortened V by 3 bases and J by 1 base, and 12 bases separated the two germline ends. The CDR3 has 15 residues. Germline CDR1 SGHNT, CDR2 YYREEE (reference sequence). CDR3 protein: CASSSGQIGTDTQYF. In DNA form, the CDR3 reads TGTGCCAGCAGCTCCGGACAGATCGGCACAGATACGCAGTATTTT. The full variable domain, with the rest looked up from reference TRBV5-4 and TRBJ2-3, is ETGVTQSPTHLIKTRGQQVTLRCSSQSGHNTVSWYQQALGQGPQFIFQYYREEENGRGNFPPRFSGLQFPNYSSELNVNALELDDSALYLCASSSGQIGTDTQYFGPGTRLTVL.

The V call is TRBV6-5, the J call TRBJ2-7; the D call may be TRBD1 or TRBD2 (5 bases each). The germline V gene has CDR1 MNHEY and CDR2 SVGAGI. Trimming took off 2 bases at V and 6 bases at J, with 11 bases between the two ends. The CDR3 loop spans 13 amino acids. Here the CDR3 DNA reads TGTGCCAGCAGTTACGGCCATGGGGGCGAGCAGTACTTC. It encodes CASSYGHGGEQYF.

This chain joins TRBV28 and TRBJ2-2; possibly TRBD1 or TRBD2 for D (5 bases each). The CDR3 covers 13 residues. V lost 7 bases, J lost 5 bases, and 11 bases lay in between. Germline V CDR1 and CDR2: MDHEN, SYDVKM. The CDR3 protein is CASIRGVTGELFF. The CDR3 DNA sequence: TGTGCCAGCATCAGAGGGGTAACCGGGGAGCTGTTTTTT.

V and J are TRBV11-2 and TRBJ2-1; 11 positions agree with TRBD2. The germline V gene encodes CDR1 SGHAT and CDR2 FQNNGV. The J segment lost 0 bases and the V segment lost 5 bases, leaving 3 bases of the junction unmatched. This CDR3 comprises 16 residues. For the CDR3, the DNA is TGTGCCAGCAGCCTTAGCGGGGGGGGCTCCTACAATGAGCAGTTCTTC. It specifies CASSLSGGGSYNEQFF.

This clone was seen just once. This sequence joins TRBV7-6 and TRBJ2-2; TRBD1 might be the D (6 bases). Germline CDR1 is SGHVS and CDR2 is FNYEAQ. The ends were cut back, 5 bases at V and 5 bases at J, with 12 bases in the middle. The CDR3 is 14 amino acids. The CDR3 here is CASSQGGWTGELFF. DNA for the CDR3: TGTGCCAGCAGCCAAGGGGGATGGACCGGGGAGCTGTTTTTT.

This rearrangement joins TRBV4-3 to TRBJ2-6; 7 nucleotides line up with TRBD1. This CDR3 has 18 residues. Germline assignment: CDR1 LGHNA and CDR2 YSLEER. J was trimmed by 0 bases and V by 2 bases; bases with no gene match: 7. DNA for the CDR3: TGCGCCAGCAGCCAACAAGGGACAGTAAGCTCTGGGGCCAACGTCCTGACTTTC. It encodes CASSQQGTVSSGANVLTF.

This chain connects TRBV5-1 to TRBJ2-2; D is unresolved. Germline CDR1 is SGHRS and CDR2 is YFSETQ. CDR3 length equals 14 residues. V lost 0 bases to trimming and J lost 7 bases, with 10 bases between them. The CDR3 DNA sequence: TGCGCCAGCAGCTTGGTGGCTAGGATCGGGGAGCTGTTTTTT. This translates into CASSLVARIGELFF.

The chain links TRBV5-4 to TRBJ2-1; TRBD1 matches 9 bases. This CDR3 contains 13 residues. With 9 bases clipped from V and 6 bases from J, the junction kept 7 bases outside the gene matches. The germline V gene has CDR1 SGHNT and CDR2 YYREEE (reference sequence). CDR3 amino acids: CANSGTGRNEQFF. Written as DNA, the CDR3 is TGTGCCAACTCCGGGACAGGGCGCAATGAGCAGTTCTTC.

This clone was counted a few times. This chain uses TRBV18 with TRBJ1-1; D remains ambiguous. Germline-derived CDR1 and CDR2 are KGHSH and LQKENI. This CDR3 comprises 13 residues. V gave up 2 bases and J gave up 2 bases, with 6 bases separating them. The CDR3 DNA sequence: TGTGCCAGCTCACCATCAGCTAACACTGAAGCTTTCTTT. Amino acid sequence: CASSPSANTEAFF.

The chain recombines TRBV5-1 with TRBJ1-5; D call uncertain. CDR3 length equals 14 residues. Germline V gene lookup returns CDR1 SGHRS and CDR2 YFSETQ. Deletions cut 0 bases from V and 8 bases from J, with 12 bases between. The CDR3 here is CASSLGPNVEPQHF. CDR3 DNA: TGCGCCAGCAGCTTGGGCCCCAACGTTGAGCCCCAGCATTTT.

The chain has TRBV9 and TRBJ1-3; perhaps TRBD1 as D (6 bases). Trimming removed 3 bases from V and 2 bases from J, with 18 bases in between. The germline gives CDR1 SGDLS, CDR2 YYNGEE. The CDR3 has 17 amino acids. In DNA, the CDR3 is TGTGCCAGCAGCGCCGGCGGGGGCAGGGCTACTGGAAACACCATATATTTT. It translates to CASSAGGGRATGNTIYF.

The count of this clone is one. CDR3 loop: CASSLVGGQETQYF. In DNA, the CDR3 is TGTGCCAGCAGCTTAGTGGGGGGCCAAGAGACCCAGTACTTC. V gene TRBV7-7 combines with J gene TRBJ2-5; perhaps TRBD2 as D (6 bases). Germline-derived CDR1 and CDR2 are SSHAT and FNYEAQ (reference sequence). The V end lost 1 base, the J end lost 1 base, and 7 bases lay between the germline ends. This CDR3 region has 14 residues.

The chain recombines TRBV7-2 with TRBJ2-1; TRBD2 aligns across 9 bases. The CDR3 is made up of 16 amino acids. The germline V gene encodes CDR1 SGHTA and CDR2 FQGNSA. The V and J ends lost 4 bases and 12 bases, in that order; junction bases with no gene match: 16. CDR3 loop: CASSSKGRTSAERQFF. Written as DNA, the CDR3 is TGTGCCAGCAGCTCGAAGGGTAGGACTAGCGCCGAGCGGCAGTTCTTC.

This rearrangement joins TRBV6-1 to TRBJ1-2; D not certain. This CDR3 is 13 amino acids long. Germline V gene data show CDR1 as MNHNS and CDR2 as SASEGT. V was shortened by 11 bases and J by 5 bases, with 18 bases between the two germline ends. The CDR3 sequence is CASFPRPSYGYTF. Written as DNA, the CDR3 is TGTGCCTCTTTTCCGAGACCTTCATATGGCTACACCTTC.

The chain links TRBV25-1 to TRBJ2-2; D gene unclear. The CDR3 consists of 13 residues. The V and J ends lost 4 bases and 5 bases respectively, with 8 bases between them. Looked up from germline, CDR1 is MGHDK and CDR2 is SYGVNS. CDR3 nucleotide sequence: TGTGCCAGCAGTGTCTTAGGGACCGGGGAGCTGTTTTTT. Protein sequence: CASSVLGTGELFF.

The rearrangement uses TRBV5-8 and TRBJ2-5; 8 nucleotides agree with TRBD1. From germline, CDR1 is SGHTS and CDR2 YDEGEE. V shed 4 bases and J 4 bases; nucleotides not matched to a gene: 3. CDR3 size: 13 residues. This CDR3 reads CASSGGQGETQYF. CDR3 coding DNA: TGTGCCAGCAGCGGAGGACAGGGAGAGACCCAGTACTTC.

The rearrangement joins TRBV30 to TRBJ2-7; the D gene is possibly TRBD2 (5 bases). The CDR3 length is 13 residues. Germline loops: CDR1 GTSNPN, CDR2 SVGIG (reference sequence). The germline V and J ends were trimmed by 0 bases and 5 bases, with 11 bases remaining between them. The CDR3 DNA sequence: TGTGCCTGGAGTGTAGATCGGGAAAACGAGCAGTACTTC. It is translated as CAWSVDRENEQYF.

In nucleotides, the CDR3 is TGTGCCAGCAGTGCCATCGATAGGACAGGGAGAAGGGCCAAAAACATTCAGTACTTC. Translation gives CASSAIDRTGRRAKNIQYF. The rearrangement uses TRBV6-4 and TRBJ2-4; 8 bases fit TRBD1. The CDR3 has 19 amino acids. The J segment lost 1 base and the V segment lost 4 bases, leaving 15 bases of the junction unmatched. From germline, CDR1 is MRHNA and CDR2 SNTAGT.

The rearrangement joins TRBV11-1 to TRBJ1-1, with D uncertain. The CDR3 is made up of 13 amino acids. V dropped 5 bases and J dropped 3 bases, with 10 bases sitting between them. Germline V gives CDR1 SGHAT, CDR2 FQDESV (reference sequence). CDR3 bases: TGTGCCAGCAGCCATCAGGTGCACACTGAAGCTTTCTTT. This translates into CASSHQVHTEAFF.